These 10 T cell receptor beta chains came from one sample sequenced in a study of T cell repertoires in cytomegalovirus infection. One entry per CDR3 protein, called by TCRdb with MiXCR from the reads. Of approximately 270,000 distinct CDR3 sequences detected, 22% appear once; the ten largest clones hold approximately 19%. Which antigens these TCRs recognize remains unknown. The input for sequencing was cultured PBMCs, taken from culture after CMV antigen stimulation. Receptor source: a human donor in good health (CMV status not recorded). Some clones in this sample may be carry-over from other donors' samples.

In this sample, this clonotype turned up many times. CDR3 in DNA: TGTGCCAGCAGCTTTTCCGGGACTCCTTCCTACGAGCAGTACTTC. Amino acids: CASSFSGTPSYEQYF. The chain recombines TRBV7-2 with TRBJ2-7; a weak D match, TRBD2 (6 bases). This CDR3 spans 15 amino acids. Germline values: CDR1 SGHTA, CDR2 FQGNSA. Trimming cost V 3 bases and J 1 base, with 13 bases left between them.

The V gene is TRBV3-1, the J gene TRBJ2-2; D is uncertain. The CDR3 is 14 amino acids. The germline gives CDR1 LGHDT, CDR2 YNNKEL (reference sequence). V dropped 1 base and J dropped 7 bases, with 10 bases sitting between them. CDR3 region: CASSQANGGGELFF. The CDR3 nucleotides read TGTGCCAGCAGCCAAGCTAACGGCGGCGGGGAGCTGTTTTTT.

DNA for the CDR3: TGTGCCAGCAGCTCCGGGACTACTGAGCAGTTCTTC. Translating gives CASSSGTTEQFF. The chain couples TRBV6-2 or TRBV6-3 to TRBJ2-1, with 7 nucleotides matching TRBD2. V lost 6 bases and J lost 9; bases outside the gene matches: 5. Germline lookup yields CDR1 MNHEY and CDR2 SVGEGT. The CDR3 contains 12 residues.

In its sample, this clonotype was seen many times. CDR3 coding DNA: TGTGCCAGCCGAGTATCGCGATCTGGAAACACCATATATTTT. It specifies CASRVSRSGNTIYF. The rearrangement uses TRBV6-5 and TRBJ1-3; D gene unclear. V gave up 8 bases and J gave up 1 base, with 12 bases separating them. The V gene's germline CDR1 is MNHEY and CDR2 SVGAGI. The CDR3 extends over 14 amino acids.

A few counts support this clonotype. The genes are TRBV20-1 and TRBJ2-3, with TRBD2 identical over 8 bases. Trimming cost V 1 base and J 2 bases; bases outside gene matches: 5. The germline V gene has CDR1 DFQATT and CDR2 SNEGSKA (reference sequence). This CDR3 has 15 amino acids. Here the CDR3 DNA reads TGCAGTGCTAGAGTGCTAGCGGGCCTCACAGATACGCAGTATTTT. Residues: CSARVLAGLTDTQYF.

This clonotype showed up just a few times. The V and J genes are TRBV24-1 and TRBJ2-1, with 14 bases that match TRBD2. V was clipped by 4 bases and J by 5 bases; unmatched bases: 6. The CDR3 spans 17 residues. Germline V lookup: CDR1 KGHDR, CDR2 SFDVKD. CDR3 bases: TGTGCCACCAGTGACCACGGGACTAGCGGGAGAGACAATGAGCAGTTCTTC. Translated: CATSDHGTSGRDNEQFF.

CDR3 in DNA: TGTGCCAGCAGTTACAGCTCCGGGACTAGTGGAGAGACCCAGTACTTC. Encoded protein: CASSYSSGTSGETQYF. The chain uses TRBV6-5 and TRBJ2-5; 8 nucleotides agree with TRBD2. V lost 2 bases and J lost 4; bases outside the gene matches: 9. The CDR3 has 16 amino acids. CDR1 and CDR2 from the germline V gene are MNHEY and SVGAGI.

V is TRBV6-5 and J is TRBJ1-3, with D uncertain. The V and J ends lost 0 bases and 0 bases respectively, with 6 bases between them. The CDR3 is 15 amino acids. CDR1 and CDR2 (germline): MNHEY, SVGAGI. CDR3 protein: CASSYSRTSGNTIYF. The CDR3 bases are TGTGCCAGCAGTTACTCGCGGACCTCTGGAAACACCATATATTTT.

V is TRBV7-3 and J is TRBJ2-5; the D call may be TRBD1 or TRBD2 (5 bases each). The CDR3 has 14 residues. CDR1 is SGHTA, CDR2 FQGTGA, per germline. V dropped 6 bases and J dropped 0 bases, with 11 bases sitting between them. CDR3 region: CASSRGEYQETQYF. CDR3 nucleotide sequence: TGTGCCAGCAGTCGAGGGGAGTACCAAGAGACCCAGTACTTC.

The chain joins TRBV5-8 to TRBJ1-2; D gene ambiguous. CDR1 and CDR2 from the germline V gene are SGHTS and YDEGEE. The V gene lost 7 bases and the J gene lost 2 bases, with 18 bases spanning the gap. The CDR3 is made up of 15 amino acids. CDR3 sequence: CASHVYGGVNYGYTF. The DNA of the CDR3 is TGTGCCAGCCATGTCTACGGTGGAGTAAACTATGGCTACACCTTC.